The text below deals with one T cell receptor beta chain. The data were obtained in a study of blood T cell repertoires in COVID-19. Overall study context: The analysed material was cDNA or gDNA that came from T cells, B-cell-depleted T cells, or PBMCs.

In the source study's methods: Nucleated cell number was recorded as an estimate derived from reference gene primer amplification. Clones were read by immunoSEQ multiplex PCR, and TCRdb kept only the in-frame ones, dropping some. Clone size and the V and J calls come from that table; the DNA yielded D and trimming. The sample shows approximately 300,000 clones, 83% of them seen only once. Deletions cut 5 bases from V and 2 bases from J, with 18 bases between. The CDR3 contains 16 residues. CDR1 is SGHTA and CDR2 is FQGNSA in the germline V gene. The chain couples TRBV7-2 to TRBJ2-5; possibly TRBD1 for D (6 bases). Sequenced material: peripheral blood. The clonotype originates from a woman between 50 and 59 years old with acute or convalescent COVID-19. The CDR3 coding sequence is TGTGCCAGCAGCCCGGCCCGGACAGAAGCTCAAGAGACCCAGTACTTC. This gives the protein CASSPARTEAQETQYF.